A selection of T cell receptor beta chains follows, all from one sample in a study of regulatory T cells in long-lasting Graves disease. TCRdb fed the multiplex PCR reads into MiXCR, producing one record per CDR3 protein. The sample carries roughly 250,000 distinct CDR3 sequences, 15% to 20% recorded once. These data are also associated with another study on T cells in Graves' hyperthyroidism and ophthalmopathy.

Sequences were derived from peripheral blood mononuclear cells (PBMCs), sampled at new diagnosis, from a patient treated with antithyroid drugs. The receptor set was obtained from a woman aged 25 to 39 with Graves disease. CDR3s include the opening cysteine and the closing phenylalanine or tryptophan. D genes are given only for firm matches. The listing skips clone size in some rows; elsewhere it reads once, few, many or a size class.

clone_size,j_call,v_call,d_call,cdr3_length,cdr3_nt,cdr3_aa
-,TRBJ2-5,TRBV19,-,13,TGTGCCAGTGCAGGGGAAGTAAAAGAGACCCAGTACTTC,CASAGEVKETQYF
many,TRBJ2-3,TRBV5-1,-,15,TGCGCCAGCAGCAACCTAGGTAGGCTCACAGATACGCAGTATTTT,CASSNLGRLTDTQYF
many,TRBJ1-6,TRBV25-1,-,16,TGTGCCAGCAGTGAACTGACAGGTAGTTTGCATTCACCCCTCCACTTT,CASSELTGSLHSPLHF
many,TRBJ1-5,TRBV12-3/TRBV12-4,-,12,TGTGCCAGCAGCTTGCGGGGTCAGCCCCAGCATTTT,CASSLRGQPQHF
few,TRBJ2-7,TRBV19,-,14,TGTGCCAGTAGTATCTCCGCAGGGTCCCACGAGCAGTACTTC,CASSISAGSHEQYF
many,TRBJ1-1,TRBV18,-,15,TGTGCCAGCTCACTCCCCCCGGGACAGAACACTGAAGCTTTCTTT,CASSLPPGQNTEAFF
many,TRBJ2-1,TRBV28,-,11,TGTGCCAGCAGTTTAAGCTATGAGCAGTTCTTC,CASSLSYEQFF
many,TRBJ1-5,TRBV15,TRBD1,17,TGTGCCACCAGCAGAGATACAGCAGGGGGCGGCAATCAGCCCCAGCATTTT,CATSRDTAGGGNQPQHF
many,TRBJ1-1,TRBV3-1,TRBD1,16,TGTGCCAGCAGCCAAGAGTCAGGGGGGGCACGGACTGAAGCTTTCTTT,CASSQESGGARTEAFF
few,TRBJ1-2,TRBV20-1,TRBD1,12,TGCAGTGCTAAAACAGGGGGCTATGGCTACACCTTC,CSAKTGGYGYTF
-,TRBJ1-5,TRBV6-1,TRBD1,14,TGTGCCAGCAGTAAGGGACAGGGGAATCAGCCCCAGCATTTT,CASSKGQGNQPQHF
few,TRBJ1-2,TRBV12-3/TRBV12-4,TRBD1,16,TGTGCCAGCAGATTTAGAACCGGACAGGGTCACGGTGGCTACACCTTC,CASRFRTGQGHGGYTF
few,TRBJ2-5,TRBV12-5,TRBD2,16,TGTGCTAGTGGTATGGGCCAGCGGGGGGGCCGGGAGACCCAGTACTTC,CASGMGQRGGRETQYF
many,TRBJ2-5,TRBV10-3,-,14,TGTGCCATCAGTGATCCGGACTGGAGAGAGACCCAGTACTTC,CAISDPDWRETQYF
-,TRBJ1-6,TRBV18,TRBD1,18,TGTGCCAGCTCACCAAGAAAAGACAGGGGCCTCAAAAACTCACCCCTCCACTTT,CASSPRKDRGLKNSPLHF
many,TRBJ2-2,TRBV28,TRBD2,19,TGTGCCAGCAGTTTGGGCCTAGCGGGAGACCGCGGCCCCCCCGGGGAGCTGTTTTTT,CASSLGLAGDRGPPGELFF
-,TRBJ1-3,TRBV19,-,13,TGTGCCAGTATTGCAGTTTCTGGAAACACCATATATTTT,CASIAVSGNTIYF
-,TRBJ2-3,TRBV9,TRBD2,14,TGTGCCAGCAGGGGGACTAGAGGGGGGGATACGCAGTATTTT,CASRGTRGGDTQYF
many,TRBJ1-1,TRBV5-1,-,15,TGCGCCAGCTATTCGGAGGGGGGGCGAGGAACTGAAGCTTTCTTT,CASYSEGGRGTEAFF
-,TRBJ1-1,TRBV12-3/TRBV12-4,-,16,TGTGCCAGCAGCCCATTAGCGGGGGGCGTCAACACTGAAGCTTTCTTT,CASSPLAGGVNTEAFF
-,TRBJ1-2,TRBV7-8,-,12,TGTGCCAGCAGCTTAGAGCACAGCGGCTACACCTTC,CASSLEHSGYTF
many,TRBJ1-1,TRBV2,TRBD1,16,TGTGCCAGCACCCCCGGGCGGACAGGGGGCCTCACTGAAGCTTTCTTT,CASTPGRTGGLTEAFF
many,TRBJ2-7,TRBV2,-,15,TGTGCCAGCGCAGGTGGGCACGTTCGCTCCTACGAGCAGTACTTC,CASAGGHVRSYEQYF
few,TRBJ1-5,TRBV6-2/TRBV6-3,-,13,TGTGCCAGCAGTTCCTGGTCCAATCAGCCCCAGCATTTT,CASSSWSNQPQHF
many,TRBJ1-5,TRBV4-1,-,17,TGCGCCAGCAGCCAAGATTTTGGGGACATACCCAATCAGCCCCAGCATTTT,CASSQDFGDIPNQPQHF
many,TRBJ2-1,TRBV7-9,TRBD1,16,TGTGCCAGCAGCTTAACCCGACAGGGGTTATCGAATGAGCAGTTCTTC,CASSLTRQGLSNEQFF
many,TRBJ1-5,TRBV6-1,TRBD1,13,TGTGCCAGCAGTAAGGGACAGGCCCAGCCCCAGCATTTT,CASSKGQAQPQHF
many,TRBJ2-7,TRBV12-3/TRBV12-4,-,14,TGTGCCAGCAGTTTCGGGACATTGGTCTACGAGCAGTACTTC,CASSFGTLVYEQYF
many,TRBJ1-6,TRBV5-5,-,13,TGTGCCAGCAGCTTGGAGGTCAATTCACCCCTCCACTTT,CASSLEVNSPLHF
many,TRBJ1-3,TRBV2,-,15,TGTGCCAGCAGTCCCCTTACAGGTTATGGAAACACCATATATTTT,CASSPLTGYGNTIYF
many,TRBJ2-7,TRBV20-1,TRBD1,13,TGCAGTGCTAGGGGTAGGGGGCGGTACGAGCAGTACTTC,CSARGRGRYEQYF
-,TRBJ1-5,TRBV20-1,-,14,TGCAGTGCTAGAGAGGGGGGGAGCAATCAGCCCCAGCATTTT,CSAREGGSNQPQHF
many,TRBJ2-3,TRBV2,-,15,TGTGCCAGCAGTGGTAGGCGGACTAGCACAGATACGCAGTATTTT,CASSGRRTSTDTQYF
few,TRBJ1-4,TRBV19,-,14,TGTGCCAGTAGTCTGACTTGGGGGCAGGAAAAACTGTTTTTT,CASSLTWGQEKLFF
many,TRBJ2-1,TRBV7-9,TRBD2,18,TGTGCCAGCAGCTTACCTTCTCGGGCAGCGGGGATGAACAATGAGCAGTTCTTC,CASSLPSRAAGMNNEQFF
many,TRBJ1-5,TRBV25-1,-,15,TGTGCCAGCAGTGAATCAGGGGATCGCAATCAGCCCCAGCATTTT,CASSESGDRNQPQHF
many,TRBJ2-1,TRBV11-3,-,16,TGTGCCAGCAGCACCGGTGGGTCGCGGAGCTTAAATGAGCAGTTCTTC,CASSTGGSRSLNEQFF
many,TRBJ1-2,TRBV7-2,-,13,TGTGCCAGCAGCCCCGACAGGACTATGGGCTACACCTTC,CASSPDRTMGYTF
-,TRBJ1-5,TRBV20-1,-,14,TGCAGTGCTAGAGAGGCAGGGGCGCGTCAGCCCCAGCATTTT,CSAREAGARQPQHF
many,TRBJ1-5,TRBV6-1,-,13,TGTGCCAGCAGTGAAATAGTAGGCCAGCCCCAGCATTTT,CASSEIVGQPQHF
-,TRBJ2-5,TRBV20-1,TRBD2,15,TGCAGTGCTAGGCGAGTAGCGGGGGGGCAAGAGACCCAGTACTTC,CSARRVAGGQETQYF
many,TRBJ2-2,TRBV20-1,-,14,TGCAGTGCTAGAGATAGAGGGGCGACCGGGGAGCTGTTTTTT,CSARDRGATGELFF
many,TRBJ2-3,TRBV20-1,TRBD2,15,TGCAGTGCTCCTAGCGGAGAAGAGAACACAGATACGCAGTATTTT,CSAPSGEENTDTQYF
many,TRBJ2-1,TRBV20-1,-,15,TGCAGTGCTAGAGCCGCAAAATGGAGGAACAATGAGCAGTTCTTC,CSARAAKWRNNEQFF
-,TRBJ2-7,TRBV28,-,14,TGTGCCAGCAGACCGGGCCAAAAGGCCTACGAGCAGTACTTC,CASRPGQKAYEQYF
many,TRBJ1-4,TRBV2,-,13,TGTGCCAGCAGTGAGGGGGCTGGTGAAAAACTGTTTTTT,CASSEGAGEKLFF
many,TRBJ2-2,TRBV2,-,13,TGTGCCAGCATGTCCGATGGCACCGGGGAGCTGTTTTTT,CASMSDGTGELFF
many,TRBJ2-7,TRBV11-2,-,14,TGTGCCAGCAGCCCCAGGACAGATGGCTACGAGCAGTACTTC,CASSPRTDGYEQYF
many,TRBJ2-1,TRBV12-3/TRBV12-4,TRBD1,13,TGTGCCAGCCTAGGGGGCGAAACGGATGAGCAGTTCTTC,CASLGGETDEQFF
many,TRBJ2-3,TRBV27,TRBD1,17,TGTGCCAGCAGTTCGAGGGTGGGGGGGACAGGGGTCGATACGCAGTATTTT,CASSSRVGGTGVDTQYF
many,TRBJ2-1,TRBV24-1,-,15,TGTGCCACCAGTGATTCGGTATCCCTTGGCAATGAGCAGTTCTTC,CATSDSVSLGNEQFF